The subject of this entry is one T cell receptor (beta chain). Its antigen is undetermined. The source of the sample is a study of shared clonotypes between healthy human individuals. Study context: The study used three CD4 naive, three CD4 memory, two CD8 naive and one CD8 memory plate per donor. Study-level points and caveats: Rarefaction curves obtained for sorted subsets showed sequencing incomplete despite large depth.

All donors qualified as healthy HIV-negative adults and had experienced no recent acute infections or vaccinations. The authors divided CD4+ cells into CD45RA+ naive and CD45RA-negative memory subsets. Repertoires were generated with immunoSEQ multiplex PCR, while TCRdb's copy carries only in-frame clones and drops some. The sample consists of more than 2 million clones, over 85% of them appearing once. CDR1 is LGHNA and CDR2 is YSLEER in the germline V gene. The CDR3 sequence is 16 residues long. Trimming took 3 bases from V and 1 from J, leaving 12 bases between them. The receptor's source is a man aged 18 to 35 in good health. The sample comprised naive CD4+ T cells sorted from blood. Subset noted: CD45RA+ positively selected. The chain combines TRBV4-3 with TRBJ2-2; weak D call: TRBD2 (6 bases). The CDR3 sequence is CASSHRGLLNTGELFF. In DNA form, the CDR3 reads TGCGCCAGCAGCCATAGGGGACTCTTGAACACCGGGGAGCTGTTTTTT.